This T cell receptor beta chain is from a study of T cell repertoires in cytomegalovirus infection. On the study more broadly: Matching HLA type, along with CMV infection, was indicated by public TCR beta signatures. Study-level results: Carriage of CMV together with the relevant HLA was identifiable through cumulative public TCR beta family frequency. Dominant in the ex vivo response were TCR beta clonotypes restricted by HLA-C and specific for CMV.

In its sample, this clonotype was seen many times. What it recognizes is unknown. A junction end diverges from the germline sequence, so it may reflect a read error. TCRdb re-analysed the reads in MiXCR, keeping a single row per CDR3 protein. This table has fewer than 700,000 distinct CDR3 sequences, approximately 25% appearing once. The CDR3 has 12 amino acids. CDR1 is MNHEY and CDR2 is SVGEGT in the germline V gene. The material sequenced was CD8+ T cells from PBMCs. This clonotype originated in a human donor in good health (CMV status not recorded). Some clones in this sample may be carry-over from other donors' samples. The chain joins TRBV6-2 or TRBV6-3 to TRBJ2-1; possible D gene TRBD1, 5 bases. CDR3 loop: CASSYSRSQTVF. DNA for the CDR3: TGTGCCAGCAGTTACTCGAGAAGTCAGACAGTCTTC.